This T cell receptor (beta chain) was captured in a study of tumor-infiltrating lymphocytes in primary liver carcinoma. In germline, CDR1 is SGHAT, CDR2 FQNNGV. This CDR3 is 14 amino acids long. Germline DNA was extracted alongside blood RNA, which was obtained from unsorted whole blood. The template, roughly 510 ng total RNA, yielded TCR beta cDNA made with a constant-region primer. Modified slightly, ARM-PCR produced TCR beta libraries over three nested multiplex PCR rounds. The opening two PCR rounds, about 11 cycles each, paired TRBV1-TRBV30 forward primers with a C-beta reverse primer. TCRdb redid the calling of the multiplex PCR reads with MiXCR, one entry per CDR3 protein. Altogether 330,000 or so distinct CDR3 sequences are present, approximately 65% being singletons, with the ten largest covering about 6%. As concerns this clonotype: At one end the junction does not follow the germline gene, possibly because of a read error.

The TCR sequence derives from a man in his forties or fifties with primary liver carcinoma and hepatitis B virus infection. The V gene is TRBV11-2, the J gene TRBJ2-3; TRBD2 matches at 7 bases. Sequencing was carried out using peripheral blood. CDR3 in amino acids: CASSRETSSDTQYF. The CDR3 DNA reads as TGTGCCAGCAGCCGAGAGACTAGCTCAGACACGCAGTATTTT.